The clone carrying this T cell receptor (beta chain) occurred many times. What it binds is unknown. This entry comes from a study of T cell repertoires in cytomegalovirus infection. Study-wide context: Through public TCR beta signatures, both CMV infection and matching HLA type were indicated. Overall study findings and caveats: Frequencies of public TCR beta families were cumulated, and this identified carriers of CMV plus the relevant HLA. HLA-C-restricted CMV-specific TCR beta clonotypes were dominant in the ex vivo response.

Each CDR3 protein gets one entry after TCRdb re-called the reads with MiXCR. The sample holds 300,000 to 400,000 distinct CDR3 sequences; roughly 18% are singletons and the top ten take around 9.3%. Germline CDR1 reads SGHVS; CDR2 reads FNYEAQ. There are 16 residues in the CDR3. The J segment lost 1 base and the V segment lost 5 bases, leaving 7 bases of the junction unmatched. This clonotype originated in a human donor in good health (CMV status not recorded). Some clones in this sample may be carry-over from other donors' samples. The genes are TRBV7-6 and TRBJ2-2, with 7 bases aligning to TRBD2. The sequencing input was PBMCs. The chain's CDR3 is CASSIVSGKNTGELFF. CDR3 nucleotide sequence: TGTGCCAGCAGCATAGTCAGCGGGAAGAACACCGGGGAGCTGTTTTTT.